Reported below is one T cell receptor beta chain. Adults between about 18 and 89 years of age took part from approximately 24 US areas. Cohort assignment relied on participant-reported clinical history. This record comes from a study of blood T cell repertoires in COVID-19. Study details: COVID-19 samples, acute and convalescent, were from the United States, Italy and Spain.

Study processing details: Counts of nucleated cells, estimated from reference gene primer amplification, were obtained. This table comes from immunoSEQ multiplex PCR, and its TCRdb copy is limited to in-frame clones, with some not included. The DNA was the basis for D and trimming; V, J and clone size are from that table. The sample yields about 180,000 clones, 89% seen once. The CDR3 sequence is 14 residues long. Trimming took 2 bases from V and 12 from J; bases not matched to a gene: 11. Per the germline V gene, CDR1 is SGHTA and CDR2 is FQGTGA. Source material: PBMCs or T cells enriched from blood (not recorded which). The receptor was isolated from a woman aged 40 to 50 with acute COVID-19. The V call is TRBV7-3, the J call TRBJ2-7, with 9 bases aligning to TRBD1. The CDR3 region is CASSLRDRGGLLYF. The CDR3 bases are TGTGCCAGCAGCTTACGTGACAGGGGGGGCCTATTGTACTTC.